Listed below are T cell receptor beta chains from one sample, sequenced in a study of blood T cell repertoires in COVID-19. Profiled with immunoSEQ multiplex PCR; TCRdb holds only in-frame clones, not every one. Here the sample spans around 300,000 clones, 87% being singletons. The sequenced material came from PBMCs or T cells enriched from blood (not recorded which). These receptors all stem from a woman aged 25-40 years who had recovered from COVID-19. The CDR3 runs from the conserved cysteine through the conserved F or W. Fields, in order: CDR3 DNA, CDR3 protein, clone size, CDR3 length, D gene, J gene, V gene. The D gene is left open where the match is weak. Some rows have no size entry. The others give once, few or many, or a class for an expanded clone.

TGTGCCAGCAGCCTCCGGGGGGGGGTGAAAGAGACCCAGTACTTC | CASSLRGGVKETQYF | NA | 15 | TRBD2 | TRBJ2-5 | TRBV4-2
TGTGCTAGTGCCCTCGGGGACAGCCAAGAGACCCAGTACTTC | CASALGDSQETQYF | NA | 14 | TRBD1 | TRBJ2-5 | TRBV12-5
TGTGCCAGCAGCTTAGGCAGGAACACTGAAGCTTTCTTT | CASSLGRNTEAFF | NA | 13 | NA | TRBJ1-1 | TRBV7-2
TGTGCGACGGGGGTATACAATGAGCAGTTCTTC | CATGVYNEQFF | NA | 11 | NA | TRBJ2-1 | TRBV28
TGTGCCAGCAGTCCAGGGACAGGGAAAGGACAGCCCCAGCATTTT | CASSPGTGKGQPQHF | NA | 15 | TRBD1 | TRBJ1-5 | TRBV6-2/TRBV6-3
TGTGCCAGCCACCCCGGGGGACAGTCGCATCAGCCCCAGCATTTT | CASHPGGQSHQPQHF | few | 15 | TRBD1 | TRBJ1-5 | TRBV6-5
TGTGCCAGCAGCCCGCCGGGAGACAATTCACCCCTCCACTTT | CASSPPGDNSPLHF | NA | 14 | NA | TRBJ1-6 | TRBV9
TGTGCCAGCAGAGTGGACAGGGGGCTCCTCTACGAGCAGTACTTC | CASRVDRGLLYEQYF | medium-sized | 15 | TRBD1 | TRBJ2-7 | TRBV2
TGTGCCAGTAGTATCACGGAGAGCTACGAGCAGTACTTC | CASSITESYEQYF | NA | 13 | NA | TRBJ2-7 | TRBV19
TGTGCCATCAGCCCCCCCTTTAGCAGGGCGGCTAACTATGGCTACACCTTC | CAISPPFSRAANYGYTF | NA | 17 | NA | TRBJ1-2 | TRBV10-3
TGTGCCACAGGGGACAGGGCCGCCGGGGAGCTGTTTTTT | CATGDRAAGELFF | few | 13 | TRBD1 | TRBJ2-2 | TRBV6-5
TGTGCCAGCAGACAGACACCTACGCAGAGGAGGAGACATCAGCCCCAGCATTTT | CASRQTPTQRRRHQPQHF | NA | 18 | NA | TRBJ1-5 | TRBV6-4
TGTGCCATCAGTGATCAGGGCCGGAACACTGAAGCTTTCTTT | CAISDQGRNTEAFF | NA | 14 | NA | TRBJ1-1 | TRBV10-3
TGTGCCAGCAGCTTAGATCGCGACAGGGGCCAGCAGTTCTTC | CASSLDRDRGQQFF | NA | 14 | TRBD1 | TRBJ2-1 | TRBV7-2
TGTGCCAGCAGTTCCATTCAGGGATATGGCTACACCTTC | CASSSIQGYGYTF | NA | 13 | NA | TRBJ1-2 | TRBV27
TGTGCCAGCAGACCCGGGACTAGCGGGGGGACCACAGATACGCAGTATTTT | CASRPGTSGGTTDTQYF | NA | 17 | TRBD2 | TRBJ2-3 | TRBV27
TGTGCCAGCAGCCAAGGGTCGGGCACTGAAGCTTTCTTT | CASSQGSGTEAFF | NA | 13 | NA | TRBJ1-1 | TRBV14
TGTGCCAGCAGTCCACAGGTGGATCCCTCTGGCTACACCTTC | CASSPQVDPSGYTF | NA | 14 | NA | TRBJ1-2 | TRBV5-4
TGTGCCACCGTGGATATGACAGGCAGGGATGAGCAGTTCTTC | CATVDMTGRDEQFF | once | 14 | NA | TRBJ2-1 | TRBV7-9
TGTGCCAGCAGCCCCAGGGGCGTGAACACTGAAGCTTTCTTT | CASSPRGVNTEAFF | NA | 14 | NA | TRBJ1-1 | TRBV4-2
TGTGCCAGCAGCCAACTCCTAGCGGGGGGCGCCACAGATACGCAGTATTTT | CASSQLLAGGATDTQYF | few | 17 | TRBD2 | TRBJ2-3 | TRBV28
TGTGCCAGCAGTTACCCAACAGGGACAGATACGCAGTATTTT | CASSYPTGTDTQYF | few | 14 | NA | TRBJ2-3 | TRBV6-6
TGCGCCAGCAGCCAAGATAGGCAGGGCCCCTACGAGCAGTACTTC | CASSQDRQGPYEQYF | NA | 15 | NA | TRBJ2-7 | TRBV4-1
TGTGCCAGCAGCCAAGATGAGGAGGCGGGGGGACCCTACGAGCAGTACTTC | CASSQDEEAGGPYEQYF | NA | 17 | TRBD2 | TRBJ2-7 | TRBV14
TGTGCCAGCAGTTACTCTTCCCCAGGGAGCACAGATACGCAGTATTTT | CASSYSSPGSTDTQYF | NA | 16 | NA | TRBJ2-3 | TRBV6-5